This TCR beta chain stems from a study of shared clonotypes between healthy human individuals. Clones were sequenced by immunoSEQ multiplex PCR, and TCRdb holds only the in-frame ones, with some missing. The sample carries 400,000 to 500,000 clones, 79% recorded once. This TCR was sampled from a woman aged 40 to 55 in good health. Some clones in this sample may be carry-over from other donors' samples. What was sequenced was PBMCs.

CDR3 in amino acids: CASSPSAWGEAFF. The CDR3 coding sequence is TGTGCCAGCTCACCCTCGGCGTGGGGGGAAGCTTTCTTT. V and J are TRBV18 and TRBJ1-1, with a tentative D call TRBD1 (5 bases). Germline V gene data show CDR1 as KGHSH and CDR2 as LQKENI. CDR3 size: 13 residues. V was shortened by 3 bases and J by 8 bases, with 13 bases between the two germline ends.